The present T cell receptor beta chain was sequenced within a study of identical twins. Findings of the study overall: Cord blood's abundant beta clonotypes had fewer insertions, unlike memory repertoires. Twin sharing of out-of-frame TCR alpha was underestimated by models in monozygotic pairs.

V gave up 3 bases and J gave up 3 bases, with 8 bases separating them. The CDR3 contains 13 residues. Looked up from germline, CDR1 is LGHDT and CDR2 is YNNKEL (reference sequence). TCRdb independently ran MiXCR on the 5' RACE reads; one entry per CDR3 protein. The table includes around 240,000 distinct CDR3 sequences, over 9.5% detected once. This clonotype was seen many times. The antigen is not known. This chain connects TRBV3-1 to TRBJ1-2, with TRBD1 as a possible D gene (5 bases). The TCR was taken from a man aged 45-65 years in good health. Sequences were obtained from memory T cells sorted from blood. The CDR3 protein is CASSQTAYYGYTF. CDR3 in DNA: TGTGCCAGCAGCCAGACAGCGTACTATGGCTACACCTTC.